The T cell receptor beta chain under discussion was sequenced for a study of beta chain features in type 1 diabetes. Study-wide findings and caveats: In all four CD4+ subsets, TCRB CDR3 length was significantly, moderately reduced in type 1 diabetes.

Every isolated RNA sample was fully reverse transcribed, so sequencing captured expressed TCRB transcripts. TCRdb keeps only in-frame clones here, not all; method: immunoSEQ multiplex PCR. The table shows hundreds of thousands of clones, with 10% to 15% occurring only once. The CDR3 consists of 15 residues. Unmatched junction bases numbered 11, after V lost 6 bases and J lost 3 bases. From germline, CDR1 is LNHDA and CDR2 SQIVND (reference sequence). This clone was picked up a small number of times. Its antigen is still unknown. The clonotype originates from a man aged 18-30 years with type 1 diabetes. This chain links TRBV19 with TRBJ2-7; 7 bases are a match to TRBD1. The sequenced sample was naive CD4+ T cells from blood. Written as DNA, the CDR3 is TGTGCCAGTAGCCTCGAGACAGGGCTAGACTACGAGCAGTACTTC. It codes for CASSLETGLDYEQYF.